This T cell receptor beta chain was identified in a study of cytomegalovirus exposure and HLA in healthy donors. The CDR3 loop spans 14 amino acids. Germline CDR1 is MGHDK and CDR2 is SYGVNS. V trimming: 2 bases; J trimming: 2 bases; junction bases outside the gene matches: 1. The PCR employed 60 Vbeta primers together with 13 Jbeta primers. This table comes from immunoSEQ multiplex PCR, and its TCRdb copy is limited to in-frame clones, with some not included. The data show approximately 100,000 clones, 84% seen once. The rearrangement links TRBV25-1 to TRBJ2-5, with 8 bases that match TRBD2. The origin of this receptor is a woman younger than 30 in good health and CMV-seronegative. The sequencing sample was made of PBMCs. Here the CDR3 DNA reads TGTGCCAGCAGTGAAGGACTAGCTCAAGAGACCCAGTACTTC. Its translation: CASSEGLAQETQYF.